The clone carrying this TCR beta chain was counted between two and nine times. The antigen is unknown. Each of the CD4+ naive, central memory, regulatory and stem cell-like memory populations was sorted via CD45RO/CCR7/CD25/CD127/CD95/CD27. The record originates from a study of beta chain features in type 1 diabetes. General observations from the study: Lower insertion and higher deletion counts appeared at VDJ junctions in type 1 diabetes patients.

The CDR3 runs 14 residues. Germline CDR1 MNHNS, CDR2 SASEGT. The trim removed 6 bases at V and 0 bases at J, leaving 5 bases unmatched. Isolated RNA was reverse transcribed in full, so expressed TCRB transcripts were sequenced. Average reads for naive, central memory and regulatory T cell samples were about 3.6 million. The protocol was immunoSEQ multiplex PCR, while the TCRdb copy is restricted to in-frame clones and leaves out a portion. The sample includes 130,000 or so clones, about 8.7% of them seen just once. The material sequenced was central memory CD4+ T cells from blood. The sequence came from a man aged 18 to 30 in good health. The V and J genes are TRBV6-1 and TRBJ2-7; TRBD1 matches 7 bases. The CDR3 loop is CASRSGQSSYEQYF. CDR3 coding DNA: TGTGCCAGCAGATCGGGACAGAGCTCCTACGAGCAGTACTTC.